This TCR beta chain was observed in a study of cytomegalovirus exposure and HLA in healthy donors. There were likely unrecorded immune exposures, though donors were nominally healthy when sampled. It was with 60 Vbeta and 13 Jbeta primers that the PCR ran. The protocol was immunoSEQ multiplex PCR, while the TCRdb copy is restricted to in-frame clones and leaves out a portion. This sample has about 150,000 clones; roughly 80% occur once, and the top ten carry approximately 2.2%. About this clone itself: Its antigen is unknown.

Study findings and constraints: In vitro data verified three CMV-associated chains as specific for CMV antigens. Overall, around 160 TCR beta chains were annotated as cytomegalovirus-associated.

This receptor was taken from a male donor in good health and CMV-seronegative. The material sequenced was PBMCs.

CDR3 sequence (DNA): TGTGCCAGCAGCCCAACAGGGGGCAGGGAAGAGACCCAGTACTTC. Its translation: CASSPTGGREETQYF. The chain combines TRBV7-7 with TRBJ2-5, with 9 bases aligning to TRBD1. CDR1 is SSHAT and CDR2 is FNYEAQ in the germline V gene (reference sequence). The V gene end was trimmed by 5 bases and the J gene end by 3 bases; junction bases not matched to a gene: 7. The CDR3 is made up of 15 amino acids.